This TCR beta chain came from a study of blood T cell repertoires in COVID-19. Across the whole study: PBMCs, B-cell-depleted T cells, or T cells were the source of the cDNA or gDNA that made up the material.

Method: immunoSEQ multiplex PCR; TCRdb's copy keeps in-frame clones and lacks some. The sample carries 100,000 to 130,000 clones, approximately 88% recorded once. The CDR3 is 15 residues long. Trimming removed 0 bases from V and 1 base from J, with 9 bases in between. Germline loops: CDR1 MNHEY, CDR2 SVGAGI. The clonotype was recovered from a man aged 45 to 65 with active or convalescent COVID-19. This chain links TRBV6-5 with TRBJ1-1; D gene unclear. The sequencing sample was made of peripheral blood. In nucleotides, the CDR3 is TGTGCCAGCAGTTACTCGACTCCCGGGAACACTGAAGCTTTCTTT. It encodes CASSYSTPGNTEAFF.